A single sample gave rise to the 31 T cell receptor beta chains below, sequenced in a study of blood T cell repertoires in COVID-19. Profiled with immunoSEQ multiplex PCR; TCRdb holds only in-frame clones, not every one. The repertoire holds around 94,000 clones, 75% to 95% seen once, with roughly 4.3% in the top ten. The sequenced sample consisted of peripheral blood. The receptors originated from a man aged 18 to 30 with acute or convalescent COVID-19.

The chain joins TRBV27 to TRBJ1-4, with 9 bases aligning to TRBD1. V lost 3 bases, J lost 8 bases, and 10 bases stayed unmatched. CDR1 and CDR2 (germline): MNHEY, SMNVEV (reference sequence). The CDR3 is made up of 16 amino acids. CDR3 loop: CASSFWTGDREEKLFF. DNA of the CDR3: TGTGCCAGCAGTTTTTGGACAGGGGATCGGGAGGAAAAACTGTTTTTT.

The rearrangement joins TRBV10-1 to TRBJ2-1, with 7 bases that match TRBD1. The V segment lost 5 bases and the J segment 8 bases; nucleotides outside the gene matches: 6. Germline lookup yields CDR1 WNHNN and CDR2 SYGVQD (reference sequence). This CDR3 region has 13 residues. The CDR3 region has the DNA TGCGCCAGCAGTCGACAGGGCAGAGATGAGCAGTTCTTC. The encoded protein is CASSRQGRDEQFF.

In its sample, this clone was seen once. CDR3 loop: CASSLGGDPYYEQYF. CDR3 DNA sequence: TGCGCCAGCAGCTTGGGGGGGGATCCCTACTACGAGCAGTACTTC. The chain uses TRBV5-1 and TRBJ2-7; a weak D match, TRBD2 (6 bases). V dropped 0 bases and J dropped 3 bases, with 13 bases sitting between them. CDR3 length: 15 amino acids. The germline gives CDR1 SGHRS, CDR2 YFSETQ.

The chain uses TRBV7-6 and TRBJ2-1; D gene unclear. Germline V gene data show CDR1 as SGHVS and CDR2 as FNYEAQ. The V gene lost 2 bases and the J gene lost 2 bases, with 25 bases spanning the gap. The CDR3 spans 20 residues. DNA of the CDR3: TGTGCCAGCAGCTTAATCCCTCCCTCCCCCAACAGTATCACCTACAATGAGCAGTTCTTC. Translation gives CASSLIPPSPNSITYNEQFF. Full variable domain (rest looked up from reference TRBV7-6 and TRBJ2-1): GAGVSQSPRYKVTKRGQDVALRCDPISGHVSLYWYRQALGQGPEFLTYFNYEAQQDKSGLPNDRFSAERPEGSISTLTIQRTEQRDSAMYRCASSLIPPSPNSITYNEQFFGPGTRLTVL.

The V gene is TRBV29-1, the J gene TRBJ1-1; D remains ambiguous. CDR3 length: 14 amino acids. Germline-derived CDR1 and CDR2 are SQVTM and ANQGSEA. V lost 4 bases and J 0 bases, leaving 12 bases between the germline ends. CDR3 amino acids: CSVGTGYMNTEAFF. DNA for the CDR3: TGCAGCGTTGGGACGGGGTATATGAACACTGAAGCTTTCTTT.

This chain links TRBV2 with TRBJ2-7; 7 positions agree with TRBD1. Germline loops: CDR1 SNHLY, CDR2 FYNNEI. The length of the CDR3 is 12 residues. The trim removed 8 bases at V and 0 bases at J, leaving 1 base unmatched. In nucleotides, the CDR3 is TGTGCCAGCCGGGACAGCTCCTACGAGCAGTACTTC. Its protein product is CASRDSSYEQYF.

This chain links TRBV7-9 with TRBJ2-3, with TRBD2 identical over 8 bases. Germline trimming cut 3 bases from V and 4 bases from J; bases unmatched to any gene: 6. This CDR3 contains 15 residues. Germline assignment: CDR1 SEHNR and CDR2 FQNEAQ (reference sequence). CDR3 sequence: CASSFWTSIADTQYF. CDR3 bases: TGTGCCAGCAGCTTCTGGACTAGCATAGCAGATACGCAGTATTTT.

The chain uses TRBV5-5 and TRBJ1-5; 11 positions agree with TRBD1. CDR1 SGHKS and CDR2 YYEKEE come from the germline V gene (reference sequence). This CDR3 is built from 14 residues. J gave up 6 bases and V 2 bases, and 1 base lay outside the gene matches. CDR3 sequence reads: CASSLGTGGQPQHF. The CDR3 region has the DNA TGTGCCAGCAGCTTAGGGACAGGGGGTCAGCCCCAGCATTTT.

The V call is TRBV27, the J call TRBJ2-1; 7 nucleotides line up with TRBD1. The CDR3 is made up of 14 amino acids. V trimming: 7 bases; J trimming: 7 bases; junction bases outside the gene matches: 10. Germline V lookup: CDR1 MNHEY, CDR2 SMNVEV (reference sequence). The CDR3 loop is CASIRDRVGNEQFF. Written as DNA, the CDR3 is TGTGCCAGCATCCGAGACAGGGTCGGGAATGAGCAGTTCTTC.

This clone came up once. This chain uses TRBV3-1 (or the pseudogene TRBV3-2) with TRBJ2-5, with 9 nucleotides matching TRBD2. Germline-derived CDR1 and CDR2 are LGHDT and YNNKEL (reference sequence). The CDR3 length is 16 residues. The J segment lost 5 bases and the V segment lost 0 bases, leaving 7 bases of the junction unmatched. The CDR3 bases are TGTGCCAGCAGCCAAGAGGGGCTAGCGGGGCCGGAGACCCAGTACTTC. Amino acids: CASSQEGLAGPETQYF.

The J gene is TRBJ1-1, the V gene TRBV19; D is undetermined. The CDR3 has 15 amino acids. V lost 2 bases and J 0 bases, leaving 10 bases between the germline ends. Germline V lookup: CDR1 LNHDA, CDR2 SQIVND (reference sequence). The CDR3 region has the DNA TGTGCCAGTAGTATAATTCAGTCCTTGAACACTGAAGCTTTCTTT. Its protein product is CASSIIQSLNTEAFF.

Here the CDR3 reads CASSLSVSGTDTQYF. CDR3 DNA: TGTGCCAGCAGCTTAAGCGTGTCTGGCACAGATACGCAGTATTTT. The chain recombines TRBV7-9 with TRBJ2-3; D is unclear. CDR1 is SEHNR and CDR2 is FQNEAQ in the germline V gene (reference sequence). The CDR3 runs 15 residues. The V gene lost 2 bases and the J gene lost 1 base, with 10 bases spanning the gap.

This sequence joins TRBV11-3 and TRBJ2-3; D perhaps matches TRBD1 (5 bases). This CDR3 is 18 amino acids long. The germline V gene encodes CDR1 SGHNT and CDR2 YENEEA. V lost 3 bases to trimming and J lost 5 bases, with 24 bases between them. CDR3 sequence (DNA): TGTGCCAGCAGCTTCCCTAACACCTTACAGGCTTCGGAAGATACGCAGTATTTT. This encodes CASSFPNTLQASEDTQYF.

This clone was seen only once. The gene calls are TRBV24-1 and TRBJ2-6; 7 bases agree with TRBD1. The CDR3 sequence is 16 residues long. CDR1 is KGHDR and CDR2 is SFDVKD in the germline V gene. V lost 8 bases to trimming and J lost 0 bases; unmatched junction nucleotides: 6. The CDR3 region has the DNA TGTGCCACCACCCGGACAGGACGCTCTGGGGCCAACGTCCTGACTTTC. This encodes CATTRTGRSGANVLTF.

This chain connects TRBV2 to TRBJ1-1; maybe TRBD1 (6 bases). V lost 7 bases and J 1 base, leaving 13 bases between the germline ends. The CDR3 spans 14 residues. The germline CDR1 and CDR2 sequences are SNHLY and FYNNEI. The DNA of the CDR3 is TGTGCCAGCACTCAGACAGGAGGGAACACTGAAGCTTTCTTT. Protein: CASTQTGGNTEAFF.

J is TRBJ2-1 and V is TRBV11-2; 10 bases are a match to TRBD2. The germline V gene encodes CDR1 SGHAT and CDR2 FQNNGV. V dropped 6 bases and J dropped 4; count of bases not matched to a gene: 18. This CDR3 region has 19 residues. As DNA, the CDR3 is TGTGCCAGCAGTTCGCGGAACCGATTGGGTAGCGGGAGGTACAATGAGCAGTTCTTC. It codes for CASSSRNRLGSGRYNEQFF.

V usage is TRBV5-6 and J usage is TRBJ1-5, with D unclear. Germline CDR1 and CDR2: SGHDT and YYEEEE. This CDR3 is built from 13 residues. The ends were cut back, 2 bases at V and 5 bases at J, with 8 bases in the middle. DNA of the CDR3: TGTGCCAGCAGCTTATTGGGAGATCAGCCCCAGCATTTT. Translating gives CASSLLGDQPQHF.

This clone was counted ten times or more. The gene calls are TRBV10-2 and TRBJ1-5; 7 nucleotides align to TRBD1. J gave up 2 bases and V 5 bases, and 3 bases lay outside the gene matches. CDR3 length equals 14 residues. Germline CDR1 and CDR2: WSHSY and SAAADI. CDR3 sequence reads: CASSYGQGNQPQHF. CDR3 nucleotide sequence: TGCGCCAGCAGTTACGGACAGGGCAATCAGCCCCAGCATTTT.

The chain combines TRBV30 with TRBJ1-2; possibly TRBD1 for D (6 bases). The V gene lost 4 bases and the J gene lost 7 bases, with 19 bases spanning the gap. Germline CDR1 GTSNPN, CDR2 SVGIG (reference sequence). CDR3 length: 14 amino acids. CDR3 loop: CAWTDSPQGGGYTF. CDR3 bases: TGTGCCTGGACCGACTCCCCACAGGGTGGTGGCTACACCTTC.

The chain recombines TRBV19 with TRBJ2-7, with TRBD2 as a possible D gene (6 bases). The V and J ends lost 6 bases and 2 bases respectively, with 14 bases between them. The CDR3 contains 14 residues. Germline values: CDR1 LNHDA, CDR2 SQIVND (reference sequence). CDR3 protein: CASRGTAPPYEQYF. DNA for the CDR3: TGTGCCAGTAGGGGGACTGCCCCCCCCTACGAGCAGTACTTC.

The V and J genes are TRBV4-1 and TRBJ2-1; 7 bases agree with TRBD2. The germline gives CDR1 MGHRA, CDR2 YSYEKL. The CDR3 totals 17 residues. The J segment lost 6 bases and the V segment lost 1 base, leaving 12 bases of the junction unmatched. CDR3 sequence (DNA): TGCGCCAGCAGCCAAGGCCCAGGAGGCGGGAGCTTCAATGAGCAGTTCTTC. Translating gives CASSQGPGGGSFNEQFF.

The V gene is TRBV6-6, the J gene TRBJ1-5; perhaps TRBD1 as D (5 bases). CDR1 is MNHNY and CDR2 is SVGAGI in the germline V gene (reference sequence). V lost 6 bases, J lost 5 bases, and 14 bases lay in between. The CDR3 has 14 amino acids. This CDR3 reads CASRTASNDQPQHF. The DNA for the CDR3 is TGTGCCAGCAGGACAGCATCTAACGATCAGCCCCAGCATTTT.

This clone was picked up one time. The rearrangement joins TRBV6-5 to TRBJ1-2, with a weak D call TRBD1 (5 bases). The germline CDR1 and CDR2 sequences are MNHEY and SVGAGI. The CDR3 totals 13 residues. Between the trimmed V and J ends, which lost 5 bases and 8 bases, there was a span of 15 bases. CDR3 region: CASSLGGVHGYTF. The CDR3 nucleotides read TGTGCCAGCAGTCTTGGGGGGGTTCACGGCTACACCTTC.

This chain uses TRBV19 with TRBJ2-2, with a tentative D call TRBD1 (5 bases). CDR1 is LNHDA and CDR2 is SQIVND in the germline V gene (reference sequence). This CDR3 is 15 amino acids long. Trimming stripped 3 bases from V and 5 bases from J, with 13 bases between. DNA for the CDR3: TGTGCCAGTAGTATCCCCAGGGTACGGACCGGGGAGCTGTTTTTT. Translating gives CASSIPRVRTGELFF.

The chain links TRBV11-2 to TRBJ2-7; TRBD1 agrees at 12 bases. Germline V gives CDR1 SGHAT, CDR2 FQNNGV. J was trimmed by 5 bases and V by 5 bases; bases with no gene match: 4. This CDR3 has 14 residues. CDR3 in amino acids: CASSLGQGADEQYF. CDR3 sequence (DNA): TGTGCCAGCAGCCTGGGACAGGGGGCCGACGAGCAGTACTTC.

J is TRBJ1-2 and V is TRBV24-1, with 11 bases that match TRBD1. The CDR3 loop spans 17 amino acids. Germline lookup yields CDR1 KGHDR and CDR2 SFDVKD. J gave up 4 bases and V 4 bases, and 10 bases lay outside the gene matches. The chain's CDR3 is CATSDQGQGASPYGYTF. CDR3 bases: TGTGCCACCAGTGACCAAGGACAGGGGGCCTCTCCCTATGGCTACACCTTC.

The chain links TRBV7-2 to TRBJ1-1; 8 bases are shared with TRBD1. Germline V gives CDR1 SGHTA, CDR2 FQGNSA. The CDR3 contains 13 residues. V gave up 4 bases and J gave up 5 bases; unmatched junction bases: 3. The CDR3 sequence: CASSSDRATEAFF. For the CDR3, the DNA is TGTGCCAGCAGCTCGGACAGGGCTACTGAAGCTTTCTTT.

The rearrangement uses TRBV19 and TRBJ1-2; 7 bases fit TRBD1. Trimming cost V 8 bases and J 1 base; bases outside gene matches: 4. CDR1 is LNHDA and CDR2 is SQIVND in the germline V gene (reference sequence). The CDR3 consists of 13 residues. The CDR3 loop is CASGRDSNYGYTF. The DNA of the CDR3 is TGTGCCAGTGGCCGGGACAGTAACTATGGCTACACCTTC.

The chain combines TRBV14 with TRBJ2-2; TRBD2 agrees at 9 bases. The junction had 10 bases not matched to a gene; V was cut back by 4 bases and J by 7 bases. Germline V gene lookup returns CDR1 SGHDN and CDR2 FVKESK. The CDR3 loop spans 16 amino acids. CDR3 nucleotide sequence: TGTGCCAGCAGCCCGCTTGCGGGAGGGCCCGGCGGGGAGCTGTTTTTT. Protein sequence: CASSPLAGGPGGELFF.

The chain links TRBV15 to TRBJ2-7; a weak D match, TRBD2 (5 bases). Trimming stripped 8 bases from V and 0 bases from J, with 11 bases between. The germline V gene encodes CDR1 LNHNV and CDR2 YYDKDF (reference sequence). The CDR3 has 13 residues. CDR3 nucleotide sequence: TGTGCCACCTCTCCCCGGGACTCCTACGAGCAGTACTTC. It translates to CATSPRDSYEQYF.

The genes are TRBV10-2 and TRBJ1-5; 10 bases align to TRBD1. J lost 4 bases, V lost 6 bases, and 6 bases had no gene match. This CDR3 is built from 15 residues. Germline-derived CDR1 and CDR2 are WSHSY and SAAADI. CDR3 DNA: TGCGCCAGCAGCCCGACAGGGGGCGAAAATCAGCCCCAGCATTTT. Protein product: CASSPTGGENQPQHF.